This entry lists 30 T cell receptor beta chains sequenced from one sample in a study of T cell responses to AZD1222 COVID-19 vaccine. The assay was immunoSEQ multiplex PCR, and TCRdb's table has in-frame clones only and misses some. The table has more than 95,000 clones, 88% seen once. The sequences come from peripheral blood, collected on day 0 of AZD1222 vaccination. The receptors stem from an adult in good health.

The chain is built from TRBV7-9 and TRBJ1-1; D call uncertain. Germline V gene lookup returns CDR1 SEHNR and CDR2 FQNEAQ (reference sequence). This CDR3 spans 15 amino acids. Trimming removed 0 bases at V and 0 bases at J, with 8 bases between. The CDR3 region has the DNA TGTGCCAGCAGCTTAGCCAGCGTGGTGAACACTGAAGCTTTCTTT. Encoded protein: CASSLASVVNTEAFF.

This clone was seen a handful of times. The chain combines TRBV7-8 with TRBJ1-2, with 8 bases identical to TRBD1. Germline V gives CDR1 SGHVS, CDR2 FQNEAQ. J lost 0 bases, V lost 4 bases, and 4 bases had no gene match. The CDR3 is 15 amino acids. The CDR3 DNA is TGTGCCAGCAGCTCACAGGGGGTAGCTAACTATGGCTACACCTTC. It yields the protein CASSSQGVANYGYTF.

V gene TRBV28 combines with J gene TRBJ2-7; TRBD1 agrees at 10 bases. CDR3 length: 15 amino acids. Looked up from germline, CDR1 is MDHEN and CDR2 is SYDVKM. The V segment lost 5 bases and the J segment 3 bases; nucleotides outside the gene matches: 7. In DNA, the CDR3 is TGTGCCAGCAGTGGCCGGGACAGGGGACGCTACGAGCAGTACTTC. Protein: CASSGRDRGRYEQYF.

The chain carries TRBV28 and TRBJ1-2; 7 bases are shared with TRBD1. Per the germline V gene, CDR1 is MDHEN and CDR2 is SYDVKM. V shed 6 bases, J shed 6 bases, and the junction held 7 bases outside the gene matches. This CDR3 region has 13 residues. Here the CDR3 DNA reads TGTGCCAGCAGAGAAGGGACAGTGAATGGCTACACCTTC. Amino acids: CASREGTVNGYTF.

This chain uses TRBV3-1 (or the pseudogene TRBV3-2) with TRBJ1-6; TRBD1 is a possible D gene (5 bases). Germline CDR1 and CDR2: LGHDT and YNNKEL (reference sequence). This CDR3 has 16 residues. The V end was cut by 2 bases, the J end by 6 bases, with 14 bases between. Here the CDR3 reads CASSQHGTGANSPLHF. CDR3 coding DNA: TGTGCCAGCAGCCAACACGGGACGGGTGCTAATTCACCCCTCCACTTT.

The chain recombines TRBV7-9 with TRBJ2-1; 9 positions match TRBD2. V shed 6 bases, J shed 9 bases, and the junction held 9 bases outside the gene matches. The CDR3 runs 14 residues. Germline assignment: CDR1 SEHNR and CDR2 FQNEAQ (reference sequence). The DNA of the CDR3 is TGTGCCAGCAGGAATAGCGGGAGTTCGGTTGAGCAGTTCTTC. Translation gives CASRNSGSSVEQFF.

The chain links TRBV6-2 or TRBV6-3 to TRBJ2-2; tentatively, D is TRBD2 (5 bases). Looked up from germline, CDR1 is MNHEY and CDR2 is SVGEGT. The length of the CDR3 is 15 residues. Trimming cost V 0 bases and J 1 base, with 6 bases left between them. The CDR3 is CASSYSGGNTGELFF. The CDR3 DNA sequence: TGTGCCAGCAGTTACTCAGGAGGGAACACCGGGGAGCTGTTTTTT.

The chain combines TRBV9 with TRBJ2-1; 7 bases agree with TRBD2. Looked up from germline, CDR1 is SGDLS and CDR2 is YYNGEE. J lost 7 bases, V lost 5 bases, and 12 bases had no gene match. The CDR3 sequence is 15 residues long. CDR3 in amino acids: CASSRLAALQNEQFF. CDR3 DNA sequence: TGTGCCAGCAGTCGCCTAGCGGCCCTACAAAATGAGCAGTTCTTC.

The chain recombines TRBV18 with TRBJ1-6, with 9 bases that match TRBD1. The ends lost 3 bases at V and 8 bases at J; junction bases unmatched: 8. The CDR3 extends over 16 amino acids. Germline V gene data show CDR1 as KGHSH and CDR2 as LQKENI. The chain's CDR3 is CASSPATGGNDSPLHF. In DNA form, the CDR3 reads TGTGCCAGCTCACCGGCGACAGGGGGGAATGATTCACCCCTCCACTTT.

The rearrangement links TRBV6-5 to TRBJ1-2; D gene ambiguous. Deletions cut 0 bases from V and 0 bases from J, with 11 bases between. The CDR3 totals 16 residues. Germline CDR1 and CDR2: MNHEY and SVGAGI. The CDR3 DNA is TGTGCCAGCAGTTACTCCAGACGCCGGGCTAACTATGGCTACACCTTC. Residues: CASSYSRRRANYGYTF.

The chain combines TRBV9 with TRBJ1-2; 9 bases agree with TRBD1. Germline V CDR1 and CDR2: SGDLS, YYNGEE. The CDR3 consists of 16 residues. The V segment lost 5 bases and the J segment 7 bases; nucleotides outside the gene matches: 15. CDR3 nucleotide sequence: TGTGCCAGCAGTCAACAGGGGGCATCTGCCCTCGTTGGCTACACCTTC. It specifies CASSQQGASALVGYTF.

As to this clone: Germline and junction disagree at one end, which may indicate a read error. The V and J genes are TRBV7-6 and TRBJ2-3; 9 bases are a match to TRBD2. Germline lookup yields CDR1 SGHVS and CDR2 FNYEAQ. This CDR3 comprises 17 residues. CDR3 residues: CASSFSFGSGSKDTQYF. CDR3 DNA sequence: TGTGCCAGCAGCTTTAGTTTTGGTAGCGGGAGCAAAGATACGCAGTATTTT.

This chain connects TRBV2 to TRBJ1-5; D is uncertain. The V end lost 7 bases, the J end lost 0 bases, and 10 bases lay between the germline ends. The CDR3 sequence is 14 residues long. The V gene's germline CDR1 is SNHLY and CDR2 FYNNEI. CDR3 in amino acids: CASIREPSNQPQHF. CDR3 DNA: TGTGCCAGCATAAGGGAACCTAGCAATCAGCCCCAGCATTTT.

CDR3 nucleotides: TGTGCCAGCAGTGAGGCCGGGACAGGGGCTTTAAATGGCTACACCTTC. Protein: CASSEAGTGALNGYTF. The rearrangement joins TRBV6-1 to TRBJ1-2, with 10 nucleotides matching TRBD1. The CDR3 contains 16 residues. Germline V lookup: CDR1 MNHNS, CDR2 SASEGT. With V trimmed by 3 bases and J by 6 bases, 10 bases remained unmatched.

This clone was observed a handful of times. The CDR3 DNA reads TGTGCCATCAGTGATTTCACAGGGGGCGGTCAGCCCCAGCATTTT. Its translation is CAISDFTGGGQPQHF. The chain carries TRBV10-3 and TRBJ1-5; 9 nucleotides match TRBD1. The CDR3 spans 15 residues. V shed 3 bases and J 6 bases; nucleotides not matched to a gene: 6. The germline CDR1 and CDR2 sequences are ENHRY and SYGVKD.

This chain links TRBV9 with TRBJ2-1; perhaps TRBD1 as D (6 bases). The CDR3 is 15 residues long. CDR1 and CDR2 (germline): SGDLS, YYNGEE. The V end was cut by 4 bases, the J end by 6 bases, with 17 bases between. The CDR3 DNA reads TGTGCCAGCAGCTTCAGGGGTCTGGCGGTCAATGAGCAGTTCTTC. It encodes CASSFRGLAVNEQFF.

This clone was recorded once. V gene TRBV5-6 combines with J gene TRBJ2-5; 10 bases align to TRBD2. The germline V gene encodes CDR1 SGHDT and CDR2 YYEEEE. CDR3 size: 17 residues. J gave up 2 bases and V 0 bases, and 7 bases lay outside the gene matches. CDR3 in DNA: TGTGCCAGCAGCTTGGTTTCTAGCGGGGGCCTACAAGAGACCCAGTACTTC. Protein: CASSLVSSGGLQETQYF.

The J gene is TRBJ1-2, the V gene TRBV7-9; tentative D call: TRBD1 (6 bases). Germline-derived CDR1 and CDR2 are SEHNR and FQNEAQ (reference sequence). This CDR3 is built from 15 residues. V was trimmed by 5 bases and J by 7 bases, leaving 20 bases between them. CDR3 coding DNA: TGTGCCAGCAGCACGGTACAGGGAGGATCTAGTGGCTACACCTTC. This translates into CASSTVQGGSSGYTF.

The chain combines TRBV4-1 with TRBJ2-1; TRBD2 matches 10 bases. This CDR3 spans 17 amino acids. Unmatched junction bases numbered 7, after V lost 1 base and J lost 4 bases. Germline CDR1 is MGHRA and CDR2 is YSYEKL. CDR3 DNA sequence: TGCGCCAGCAGCCAAGTTGGAACTAGCGGGACATACAATGAGCAGTTCTTC. Amino acid sequence: CASSQVGTSGTYNEQFF.

This clone was found once. The chain has TRBV7-9 and TRBJ2-1, with D maybe TRBD1 (5 bases). This CDR3 is built from 13 residues. Germline assignment: CDR1 SEHNR and CDR2 FQNEAQ (reference sequence). V shed 2 bases and J shed 8 bases, with 10 bases lying between them. In DNA form, the CDR3 reads TGTGCCAGCAGCTTAATAAGGGGCCATGAGCAGTTCTTC. Residues: CASSLIRGHEQFF. The full variable domain, its missing parts supplied by reference TRBV7-9 and TRBJ2-1, is DTGVSQNPRHKITKRGQNVTFRCDPISEHNRLYWYRQTLGQGPEFLTYFQNEAQLEKSRLLSDRFSAERPKGSFSTLEIQRTEQGDSAMYLCASSLIRGHEQFFGPGTRLTVL.

The chain has TRBV12-3 or TRBV12-4 and TRBJ2-1; D is possibly TRBD2 (6 bases). V was cut by 9 bases and J by 6 bases, with 15 bases left in between. This CDR3 is 13 amino acids long. The CDR3 sequence is CASRRAGGNEQFF. As DNA, the CDR3 is TGTGCCAGTAGGAGAGCCGGGGGCAATGAGCAGTTCTTC.

This clone was seen ten or more times. V is TRBV7-8 and J is TRBJ1-2; D possibly corresponds to TRBD1 (6 bases). The CDR3 spans 16 residues. Per germline, CDR1 SGHVS and CDR2 FQNEAQ. Trimming shortened V by 5 bases and J by 6 bases, and 22 bases separated the two germline ends. CDR3: CASSLTGTSFGDGYTF. In DNA, the CDR3 is TGTGCCAGCAGCCTTACCGGGACATCCTTCGGAGATGGCTACACCTTC.

The rearrangement links TRBV5-6 to TRBJ2-7; a weak D match, TRBD2 (6 bases). The CDR3 has 14 amino acids. The V and J ends lost 4 bases and 3 bases respectively, with 14 bases between them. Per the germline V gene, CDR1 is SGHDT and CDR2 is YYEEEE. The CDR3 nucleotides read TGTGCCAGCAGCCTCCCGGGGGACCTCTACGAGCAGTACTTC. Protein sequence: CASSLPGDLYEQYF.

This rearrangement joins TRBV11-3 to TRBJ2-4; D remains unclear. Germline values: CDR1 SGHNT, CDR2 YENEEA. V was trimmed by 3 bases and J by 8 bases, leaving 11 bases between them. The CDR3 length is 13 residues. DNA for the CDR3: TGTGCCAGCAGCTTTTCCTACCGGGACATTCAGTACTTC. This encodes CASSFSYRDIQYF. Variable domain in full (rest from reference TRBV11-3 and TRBJ2-4): EAGVVQSPRYKIIEKKQPVAFWCNPISGHNTLYWYLQNLGQGPELLIRYENEEAVDDSQLPKDRFSAERLKGVDSTLKIQPAELGDSAVYLCASSFSYRDIQYFGAGTRLSVL.

The rearrangement joins TRBV27 to TRBJ1-2; TRBD1 matches at 11 bases. The V and J ends lost 6 bases and 6 bases, in that order; junction bases with no gene match: 6. The CDR3 runs 14 residues. Germline lookup yields CDR1 MNHEY and CDR2 SMNVEV (reference sequence). The DNA of the CDR3 is TGTGCCAGCAGGAGGACAGGGGGCGGGGATGGCTACACCTTC. It codes for CASRRTGGGDGYTF.

The chain couples TRBV4-3 to TRBJ1-2; TRBD1 is a possible D gene (6 bases). CDR3 length equals 15 residues. V lost 2 bases to trimming and J lost 3 bases, with 13 bases between them. The germline CDR1 and CDR2 sequences are LGHNA and YSLEER. CDR3 protein: CASSQSPGADYGYTF. The DNA of the CDR3 is TGCGCCAGCAGCCAATCCCCGGGGGCGGACTATGGCTACACCTTC.

J is TRBJ1-2 and V is TRBV5-8; possible D gene TRBD1, 5 bases. This CDR3 region has 15 residues. Looked up from germline, CDR1 is SGHTS and CDR2 is YDEGEE. Trimming shortened V by 0 bases and J by 6 bases, and 15 bases separated the two germline ends. CDR3 DNA: TGTGCCAGCAGCTTGGCCGGGACTCTGCGGGATGGCTACACCTTC. Protein product: CASSLAGTLRDGYTF. Together with reference TRBV5-8 and TRBJ1-2, the CDR3 gives the full variable domain: EAGVTQSPTHLIKTRGQQATLRCSPISGHTSVYWYQQALGLGLQFLLWYDEGEERNRGNFPPRFSGRQFPNYSSELNVNALELEDSALYLCASSLAGTLRDGYTFGSGTRLTVV.

V and J are TRBV3-1 (or the pseudogene TRBV3-2) and TRBJ1-5; 10 positions match TRBD1. The CDR3 runs to 17 residues. Germline assignment: CDR1 LGHDT and CDR2 YNNKEL (reference sequence). V was clipped by 3 bases and J by 2 bases; unmatched bases: 7. CDR3 DNA: TGTGCCAGCAGCCAGGCACGGACAGGGGGAGGCAATCAGCCCCAGCATTTT. Amino acid sequence: CASSQARTGGGNQPQHF.

The V gene is TRBV4-1, the J gene TRBJ2-7; D not certain. Trimming cost V 8 bases and J 2 bases, with 13 bases left between them. Germline CDR1 MGHRA, CDR2 YSYEKL. This CDR3 is 13 amino acids long. The chain's CDR3 is CASGLDPAYEQYF. The CDR3 nucleotides read TGCGCCAGCGGTCTAGACCCGGCCTACGAGCAGTACTTC.

The chain has TRBV5-8 and TRBJ2-2, with 10 bases aligning to TRBD2. J gave up 6 bases and V 0 bases, and 14 bases lay outside the gene matches. The CDR3 consists of 19 residues. Germline V gene lookup returns CDR1 SGHTS and CDR2 YDEGEE. This CDR3 reads CASSLGALAGEGAPGELFF. The CDR3 DNA reads as TGTGCCAGCAGCTTGGGTGCCCTAGCGGGAGAAGGTGCCCCCGGGGAGCTGTTTTTT.